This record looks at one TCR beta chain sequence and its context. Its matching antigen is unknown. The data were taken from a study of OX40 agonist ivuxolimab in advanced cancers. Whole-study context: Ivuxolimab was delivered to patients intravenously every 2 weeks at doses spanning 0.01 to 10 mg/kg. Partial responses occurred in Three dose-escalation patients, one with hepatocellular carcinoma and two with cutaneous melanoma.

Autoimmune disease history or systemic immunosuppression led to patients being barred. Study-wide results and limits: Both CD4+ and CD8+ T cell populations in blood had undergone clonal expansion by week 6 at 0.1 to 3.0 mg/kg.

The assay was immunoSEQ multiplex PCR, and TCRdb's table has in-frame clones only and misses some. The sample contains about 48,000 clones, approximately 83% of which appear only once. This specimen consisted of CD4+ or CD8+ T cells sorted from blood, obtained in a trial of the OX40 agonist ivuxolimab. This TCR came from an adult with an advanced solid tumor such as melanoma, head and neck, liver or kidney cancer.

CDR3 bases: TGCGCCAGCAGCCCCCTCGGTCTCACTGAAGCTTTCTTT. This gives the protein CASSPLGLTEAFF. The chain employs TRBV5-1 and TRBJ1-1; D remains unclear. This CDR3 has 13 residues. Germline CDR1 and CDR2: SGHRS and YFSETQ. The germline V and J ends were trimmed by 4 bases and 4 bases, with 11 bases remaining between them.